Listed here is a single T cell receptor (beta chain). The PCR employed 60 Vbeta primers together with 13 Jbeta primers. The data were produced by immunoSEQ multiplex PCR, yet TCRdb's version contains in-frame clones alone and is incomplete. The sample shows over 100,000 clones, roughly 74% of them seen only once. This entry comes from a study of cytomegalovirus exposure and HLA in healthy donors. V was shortened by 5 bases and J by 3 bases, with 19 bases between the two germline ends. From germline, CDR1 is MDHEN and CDR2 SYDVKM. The CDR3 spans 16 residues. The sequence derives from a male donor in good health and CMV-seronegative. The chain recombines TRBV28 with TRBJ1-2; a weak D match, TRBD1 (6 bases). Source material: PBMCs. CDR3 DNA: TGTGCCAGCAGTGTCCTGGCAGGGGAGCGCCACTATGGCTACACCTTC. This gives the protein CASSVLAGERHYGYTF.